Shown below are 9 T cell receptor beta chains from a single sample sequenced in a study of T cell responses to AZD1222 COVID-19 vaccine. TCRdb's table, derived via immunoSEQ multiplex PCR, lists solely in-frame clones and lacks some. This sample yields about 120,000 clones, of which about 92% are seen a single time; about 14% belongs to the top ten. Sequences were derived from peripheral blood, sampled on day 0 of AZD1222 vaccination. The receptor source for this set is an adult in good health.

The rearrangement links TRBV4-3 to TRBJ2-7, with a weak D call TRBD1 (5 bases). The CDR3 spans 14 residues. The germline V gene has CDR1 LGHNA and CDR2 YSLEER. V dropped 1 base and J dropped 3 bases, with 10 bases sitting between them. The CDR3 spells CASSQGQWGYEQYF. The CDR3 region has the DNA TGCGCCAGCAGCCAAGGACAGTGGGGCTACGAGCAGTACTTC.

J is TRBJ2-2 and V is TRBV27, with D perhaps matching TRBD1 (6 bases). The germline V gene has CDR1 MNHEY and CDR2 SMNVEV (reference sequence). Trimming pared 4 bases from V and 6 bases from J, leaving 15 bases between. There are 15 residues in the CDR3. CDR3 nucleotide sequence: TGTGCCAGCAGTTCCGGGACACCCGTTGCCGGGGAGCTGTTTTTT. It codes for CASSSGTPVAGELFF.

The gene calls are TRBV12-3 or TRBV12-4 and TRBJ1-4; 9 bases fit TRBD1. The ends lost 7 bases at V and 13 bases at J; junction bases unmatched: 7. CDR3 length: 12 residues. The CDR3 DNA reads as TGTGCCAGCACCTCGGACAGGGGAGGACTGTTTTTT. Protein product: CASTSDRGGLFF.

The chain carries TRBV5-6 and TRBJ1-2, with no clear D. Germline V gives CDR1 SGHDT, CDR2 YYEEEE. The length of the CDR3 is 14 residues. Trimming cost V 4 bases and J 6 bases, with 16 bases left between them. CDR3 region: CASSGNSVGNGYTF. In DNA, the CDR3 is TGTGCCAGCAGCGGTAACAGCGTAGGTAATGGCTACACCTTC.

V and J are TRBV19 and TRBJ1-2, with D maybe TRBD1 (5 bases). Germline CDR1 reads LNHDA; CDR2 reads SQIVND (reference sequence). CDR3 length equals 15 residues. Trimming stripped 4 bases from V and 3 bases from J, with 15 bases between. The CDR3 DNA sequence: TGTGCCAGTAGTAGGGACGGGGCGAGGGACTATGGCTACACCTTC. The encoded protein is CASSRDGARDYGYTF.

The gene calls are TRBV3-1 (or the pseudogene TRBV3-2) and TRBJ1-2; D call uncertain. The CDR3 has 14 amino acids. V was cut by 0 bases and J by 3 bases, with 8 bases left in between. CDR1 LGHDT and CDR2 YNNKEL come from the germline V gene (reference sequence). CDR3 in DNA: TGTGCCAGCAGCCAAGATGGAGGCTACTATGGCTACACCTTC. This sequence encodes CASSQDGGYYGYTF.

V and J are TRBV2 and TRBJ2-2, with D uncertain. V was clipped by 11 bases and J by 1 base, with 11 bases between them. The CDR3 is made up of 13 amino acids. CDR1 is SNHLY and CDR2 is FYNNEI in the germline V gene. The CDR3 region is CASNMGNTGELFF. The DNA of the CDR3 is TGTGCCTCCAATATGGGGAACACCGGGGAGCTGTTTTTT.

The V and J genes are TRBV9 and TRBJ1-2, with TRBD1 matching over 10 bases. Germline V gene lookup returns CDR1 SGDLS and CDR2 YYNGEE. Unmatched junction bases numbered 7, after V lost 4 bases and J lost 4 bases. This CDR3 has 15 residues. The CDR3 loop is CASSPQTGGFYGYTF. CDR3 nucleotides: TGTGCCAGCAGCCCCCAGACAGGGGGCTTCTATGGCTACACCTTC. Full variable domain (rest looked up from reference TRBV9 and TRBJ1-2): DSGVTQTPKHLITATGQRVTLRCSPRSGDLSVYWYQQSLDQGLQFLIQYYNGEERAKGNILERFSAQQFPDLHSELNLSSLELGDSALYFCASSPQTGGFYGYTFGSGTRLTVV.

The V call is TRBV28, the J call TRBJ1-5, with D uncertain. Germline CDR1 is MDHEN and CDR2 is SYDVKM. The CDR3 has 14 amino acids. Trimming took 3 bases from V and 4 from J, leaving 10 bases between them. The CDR3 DNA is TGTGCCAGCAGTTTTGGGCAGATTAATCAGCCCCAGCATTTT. It is translated as CASSFGQINQPQHF.